These T cell receptor beta chains were read from a single sample in a study of shared clonotypes between healthy human individuals. TCRdb keeps only in-frame clones here, not all; method: immunoSEQ multiplex PCR. The table includes about 2.1 million clones, about 94% detected once. The specimen was naive CD8+ T cells from PBMCs. The receptor set was obtained from a man younger than 35 in good health. Some clones in this sample may be carry-over from other donors' samples. Each CDR3 is given with its conserved first and last residue. Fields, in order: D gene, V gene, J gene, clone size, CDR3 DNA, CDR3 protein. D genes are given only for firm matches. For some rows the clone size is stated as once, few or many, or as a class when expanded; others skip it.

-,TRBV14,TRBJ2-3,-,TGTGCCAGCAGTCACGGGACACTAAGCACAGATACGCAGTATTTT,CASSHGTLSTDTQYF
TRBD2,TRBV9,TRBJ2-1,-,TGTGCCAGCAGCGTAGTGGCGACTAGCGGGCACGGCTACAATGAGCAGTTCTTC,CASSVVATSGHGYNEQFF
-,TRBV7-3,TRBJ1-1,-,TGTGCCAGCAGCGTGCTCGGGGGCCTGAACACTGAAGCTTTCTTT,CASSVLGGLNTEAFF
-,TRBV6-5,TRBJ2-7,-,TGTGCCAGCAGTCCAGGCTACCGCCTCGAGCAGTACTTC,CASSPGYRLEQYF
-,TRBV29-1,TRBJ2-5,-,TGCAGCGACCGCTCAGGGTTAGAGACCCAGTACTTC,CSDRSGLETQYF
TRBD1,TRBV4-3,TRBJ2-5,-,TGCGCCAGCAGCCAAGACCGGACAGGGTCAGAGACCCAGTACTTC,CASSQDRTGSETQYF
-,TRBV7-3,TRBJ2-1,-,TGTGCCAGCAGCCCCCAGGTTTTGAATGAGCAGTTCTTC,CASSPQVLNEQFF
-,TRBV27,TRBJ2-1,-,TGTGCCAGCAGTTTCGTTCCCGTCTCGGGAGTCAATGAGCAGTTCTTC,CASSFVPVSGVNEQFF
-,TRBV2,TRBJ2-2,-,TGTGCCAGCACCTCTCGGGAGATCACCGGGGAGCTGTTTTTT,CASTSREITGELFF
-,TRBV14,TRBJ2-1,-,TGTGCCAGCAGCCAATTCAGGGGAACCTACAATGAGCAGTTCTTC,CASSQFRGTYNEQFF
-,TRBV13,TRBJ2-2,once,TGTGCCAGCAGCTTCAACAGGAACACCGGGGAGCTGTTTTTT,CASSFNRNTGELFF
TRBD1,TRBV7-9,TRBJ1-5,-,TGTGCCAGCAGCCCTGGGGACAGGGGTCAGCCCCAGCATTTT,CASSPGDRGQPQHF
-,TRBV7-6,TRBJ2-7,-,TGTGCCAGCAGCTTAGAGTCAGGGAGTCTCTACGAGCAGTACTTC,CASSLESGSLYEQYF
-,TRBV5-6,TRBJ2-7,-,TGTGCCAGCAGCTTGGCTCCGCGGAGCTACGAGCAGTACTTC,CASSLAPRSYEQYF
-,TRBV28,TRBJ1-3,-,TGTGCCAGCTCGGCTTACACTGGAAACACCATATATTTT,CASSAYTGNTIYF
TRBD2,TRBV27,TRBJ2-3,-,TGTGCCAGCAGTGCTGCTAGCGGGAGCACAGATACGCAGTATTTT,CASSAASGSTDTQYF
-,TRBV27,TRBJ2-7,-,TGTGCCAGCAGTTACGGCGGAGGCTACGAGCAGTACTTC,CASSYGGGYEQYF
-,TRBV6-5,TRBJ2-7,-,TGTGCCAGCAGCTATGCCTATGGAGACGGGGGCGAGCAGTACTTC,CASSYAYGDGGEQYF
-,TRBV7-2,TRBJ2-1,-,TGTGCCAGCAGCGCCGACTGGAGCTCCTACAATGAGCAGTTCTTC,CASSADWSSYNEQFF
-,TRBV29-1,TRBJ2-7,-,TGCAGCGTTGTGGGTGGGACCGGGTCCGAGCAGTACTTC,CSVVGGTGSEQYF
-,TRBV6-5,TRBJ2-3,-,TGTGCCAGCAGTTACTCGATAGGCTCAGCGGTTATGTATTTT,CASSYSIGSAVMYF
-,TRBV2,TRBJ2-7,-,TGTGCCAGCAGTGAAGTTTCGCGGGAATACCCCGCTTACGAGCAGTACTTC,CASSEVSREYPAYEQYF
-,TRBV6-6,TRBJ1-1,-,TGTGCCAGCGTTGGCTTAGAAGCTTTCTTT,CASVGLEAFF
TRBD1,TRBV27,TRBJ2-7,-,TGTGCCAGCAGTTTCCGACAGGGGGCGGTCGAGCAGTACTTC,CASSFRQGAVEQYF
-,TRBV9,TRBJ2-3,-,TGTGCCAGCAGCGTAGACCTTAAGGATACGCAGTATTTT,CASSVDLKDTQYF
-,TRBV2,TRBJ2-2,-,TGTGCCAGCGAGGATGTAAGGGGTGCCGGGGAGCTGTTTTTT,CASEDVRGAGELFF
-,TRBV15,TRBJ2-7,-,TGTGCCACCAGCAGAGGCGTAGAGGGCCACGAGCAGTACTTC,CATSRGVEGHEQYF
TRBD2,TRBV7-9,TRBJ2-1,-,TGTGCCAGCAGCTTAGGTGGCGGGAGAGTTCGGGAGCAGTTCTTC,CASSLGGGRVREQFF
-,TRBV6-6,TRBJ2-3,-,TGTGCCAGCACCCTAGAGGAGGGGAGTGGAGATACGCAGTATTTT,CASTLEEGSGDTQYF
TRBD2,TRBV9,TRBJ2-3,-,TGTGCCAGCAGCGTCGGACTAGCGGGAGATCTGTCAGATACGCAGTATTTT,CASSVGLAGDLSDTQYF
-,TRBV5-1,TRBJ2-3,once,TGCGCCAGGAGGACCCCTCTCGGCACAGATACGCAGTATTTT,CARRTPLGTDTQYF
-,TRBV27,TRBJ1-1,-,TGTGCCAGCAGTTTATGGCGGGGGACTGAAGCTTTCTTT,CASSLWRGTEAFF
-,TRBV4-2,TRBJ2-5,-,TGTGCCAGCAGCCAAGTGATCGGGCTTCCTCAAGAGACCCAGTACTTC,CASSQVIGLPQETQYF
TRBD1,TRBV28,TRBJ2-6,-,TGTGCCAGCAACCCGCCCCGGACAGGGATCTCTGGGGCCAACGTCCTGACTTTC,CASNPPRTGISGANVLTF
-,TRBV19,TRBJ1-5,few,TGTGCCAGTACCCCCCTGGGTAGCAATCAGCCCCAGCATTTT,CASTPLGSNQPQHF
-,TRBV4-3,TRBJ1-2,-,TGCGCCAGCAGCCAAACTTCCGGGGGCTCCTACACCTTC,CASSQTSGGSYTF
-,TRBV10-1,TRBJ2-5,-,TGCGCCAGCAGACCCGCGGGCTGGGGTAAGTACTTC,CASRPAGWGKYF
-,TRBV4-1,TRBJ2-7,-,TGCGCCAGCAGCCCAAACACAGGAACCTACGAGCAGTACTTC,CASSPNTGTYEQYF
-,TRBV5-1,TRBJ2-3,-,TGCGCCAGCAGCTTGAAGGGGCGCCGTACAGATACGCAGTATTTT,CASSLKGRRTDTQYF
TRBD1,TRBV28,TRBJ1-1,-,TGTGCCAGCCGGGGGGGACAGGGGAACACTGAAGCTTTCTTT,CASRGGQGNTEAFF
TRBD1,TRBV28,TRBJ1-1,-,TGTGCCAGCAGTCCCGGGACAGAGAACACTGAAGCTTTCTTT,CASSPGTENTEAFF
TRBD1,TRBV7-3,TRBJ2-7,-,TGTGCCAGCAGCTTACGGGGGACAGGGACCTACGAGCAGTACTTC,CASSLRGTGTYEQYF
TRBD2,TRBV19,TRBJ2-7,-,TGTGCCAGTAGTACCCTACTAGCGGGAGCAGACGAGCAGTACTTC,CASSTLLAGADEQYF
TRBD1,TRBV6-6,TRBJ1-4,-,TGTGCCACCGGATCGGGACAGTCTAATGAAAAACTGTTTTTT,CATGSGQSNEKLFF
TRBD2,TRBV7-9,TRBJ2-7,-,TGTGCCAGCAGCTGGGGGGAGCGGGAAGGGTACGAGCAGTACTTC,CASSWGEREGYEQYF
-,TRBV7-3,TRBJ1-6,-,TGTGCCAGCAGCTTAACGGGAGTGGGTTATAATTCACCCCTCCACTTT,CASSLTGVGYNSPLHF
TRBD2,TRBV10-1,TRBJ2-2,-,TGCGCCACCTCCGCGGGAGGGGAGGCCGGGGAGCTGTTTTTT,CATSAGGEAGELFF
-,TRBV5-6,TRBJ2-3,-,TGTGCCAGCAGCCGGGGGGCTCGGACAGATACGCAGTATTTT,CASSRGARTDTQYF
TRBD1,TRBV4-2,TRBJ1-4,-,TGTGCCAGCAGCCAAGATCACAGGGGGCATGTTAATGAAAAACTGTTTTTT,CASSQDHRGHVNEKLFF
-,TRBV6-5,TRBJ2-7,-,TGTGCCAGCAGGGTAAGGGAGTTCCACGAGCAGTACTTC,CASRVREFHEQYF
-,TRBV27,TRBJ2-3,-,TGTGCCAGCAGTTTCCGGGACCCCTTTCCAGATACGCAGTATTTT,CASSFRDPFPDTQYF
TRBD1,TRBV19,TRBJ1-2,-,TGTGCCAGCCAGGGGGCTGTAGACTATGGCTACACCTTC,CASQGAVDYGYTF
-,TRBV30,TRBJ1-5,few,TGTGCCTGGAGTGCTACAGGGAGCAATCAGCCCCAGCATTTT,CAWSATGSNQPQHF